This T cell receptor beta chain was documented in a study of CD8 T cells in ankylosing spondylitis. Study observations and caveats: Disease-associated clonotypes exhibited CD8+ identity and were relatively infrequent in peripheral blood. Clones tied to disease were said to be significantly enriched in matched ankylosing spondylitis synovial fluid.

This clonotype was detected ten times or more. The antigen is undetermined. TCRdb used MiXCR to reprocess the 5' RACE reads, holding one entry per CDR3 protein. The data show more than 150,000 distinct CDR3 sequences, roughly 12% seen once. Germline values: CDR1 SGHKS, CDR2 YYEKEE (reference sequence). The germline V and J ends were trimmed by 4 bases and 1 base, with 8 bases remaining between them. This CDR3 contains 13 residues. The sequence derives from a male donor with ankylosing spondylitis or in good health (not recorded which). The specimen sequenced was blood, either unsorted or a sorted T cell fraction (not recorded which). The chain recombines TRBV5-5 with TRBJ1-2; D gene unclear. The CDR3 coding sequence is TGTGCCAGCAGCGTTGACGGTAACTATGGCTACACCTTC. This gives the protein CASSVDGNYGYTF.